This T cell receptor beta chain was identified during a study of T cell repertoires in ileal Crohn's disease. Overall study: Every patient was operated on for stricturing (roughly 61%) or penetrating (approximately 40%) complications.

TCRdb's table, derived via immunoSEQ multiplex PCR, lists solely in-frame clones and lacks some. The profile shows about 60,000 clones, approximately 91% of them singletons. Sample time point: neoterminal ileum biopsy at postoperative endoscopy, about 6 months after surgery. As for this clone: The target antigen is unknown.

Germline values: CDR1 MNHEY, CDR2 SMNVEV (reference sequence). The CDR3 covers 13 residues. Trimming removed 3 bases at V and 6 bases at J, with 11 bases between. Regarding the study as a whole: Endoscopic recurrence occurred in every patient whose clonality exceeded 26.8%.

The receptor was derived from an adult with Crohn's disease. Input material: ileal tissue. The chain employs TRBV27 and TRBJ1-1; no firm D call. The CDR3 here is CASSFSGGSEAFF. Here the CDR3 DNA reads TGTGCCAGCAGTTTCTCGGGTGGTTCTGAAGCTTTCTTT.